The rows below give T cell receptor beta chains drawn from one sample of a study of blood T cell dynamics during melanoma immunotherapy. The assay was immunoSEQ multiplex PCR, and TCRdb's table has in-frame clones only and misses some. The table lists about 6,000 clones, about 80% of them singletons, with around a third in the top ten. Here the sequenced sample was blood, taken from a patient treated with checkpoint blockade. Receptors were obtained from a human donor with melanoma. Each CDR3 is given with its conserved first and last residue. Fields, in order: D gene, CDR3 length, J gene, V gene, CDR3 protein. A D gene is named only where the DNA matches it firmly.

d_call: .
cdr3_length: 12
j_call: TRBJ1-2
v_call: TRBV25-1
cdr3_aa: CASSEQNYGYTF

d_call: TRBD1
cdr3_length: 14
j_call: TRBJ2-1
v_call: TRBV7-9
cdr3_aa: CASSPGQGYNEQFF

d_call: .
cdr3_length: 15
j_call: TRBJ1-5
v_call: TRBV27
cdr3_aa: CASSLVGNSNQPQHF

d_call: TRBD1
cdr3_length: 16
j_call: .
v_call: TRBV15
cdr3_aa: CATSTLLKRTGGEQYF

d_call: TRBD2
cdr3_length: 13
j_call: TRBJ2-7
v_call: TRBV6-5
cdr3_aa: CASRKAGTYEQYF

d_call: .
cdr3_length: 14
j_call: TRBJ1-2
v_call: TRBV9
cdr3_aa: CASSDFPREDGYTF

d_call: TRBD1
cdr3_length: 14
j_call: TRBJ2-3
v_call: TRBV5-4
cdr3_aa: CASSSGQGTDTQYF

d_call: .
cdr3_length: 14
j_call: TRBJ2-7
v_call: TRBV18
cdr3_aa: CASSSSDTSLEQYF

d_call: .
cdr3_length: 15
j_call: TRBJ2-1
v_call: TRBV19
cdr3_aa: CASSIMRLGYNEQFF

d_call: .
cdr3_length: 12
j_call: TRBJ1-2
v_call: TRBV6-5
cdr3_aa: CASTPGGTGYTF

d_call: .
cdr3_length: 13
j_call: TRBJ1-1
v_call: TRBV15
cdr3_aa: CATSRKSNTEAFF

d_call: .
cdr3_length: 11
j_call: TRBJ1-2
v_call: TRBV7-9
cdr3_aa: CASSSLWGYTF

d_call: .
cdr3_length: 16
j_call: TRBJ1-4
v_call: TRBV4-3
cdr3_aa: CASSQNGMGFAEKLFF

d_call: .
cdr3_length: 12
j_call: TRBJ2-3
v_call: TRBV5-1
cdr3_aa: CASSWGPDTQYF

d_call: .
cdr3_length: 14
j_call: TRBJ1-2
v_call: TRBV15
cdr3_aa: CATSRSQDRHGYTF

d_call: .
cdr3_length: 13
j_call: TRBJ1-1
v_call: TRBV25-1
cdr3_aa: CASSGSLNTEAFF

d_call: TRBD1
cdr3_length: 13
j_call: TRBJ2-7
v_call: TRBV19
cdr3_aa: CACSGQGPYEQYF

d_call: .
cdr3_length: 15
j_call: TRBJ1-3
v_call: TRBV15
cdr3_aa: CATSRDATTGNTIYF

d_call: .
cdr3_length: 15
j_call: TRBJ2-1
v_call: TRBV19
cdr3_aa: CASSIDFGPYNEQFF

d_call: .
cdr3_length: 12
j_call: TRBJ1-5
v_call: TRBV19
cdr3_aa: CASWDGGQPQHF

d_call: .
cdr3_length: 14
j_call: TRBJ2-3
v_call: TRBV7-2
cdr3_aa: CASSSGSSTDTQYF

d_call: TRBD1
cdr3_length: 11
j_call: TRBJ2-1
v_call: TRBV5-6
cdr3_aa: CASTQGDEQFF

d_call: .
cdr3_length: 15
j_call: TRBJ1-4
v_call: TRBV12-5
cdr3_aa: CASGAGISTNEKLFF

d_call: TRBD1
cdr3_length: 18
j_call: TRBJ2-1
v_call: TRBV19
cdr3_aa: CASSILLVGQGFHNEQFF

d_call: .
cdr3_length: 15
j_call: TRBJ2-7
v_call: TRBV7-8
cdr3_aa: CASSPTWGSRDEQYF

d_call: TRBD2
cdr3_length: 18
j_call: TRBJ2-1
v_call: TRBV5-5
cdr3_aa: CASSLRTSGTGSYNEQFF

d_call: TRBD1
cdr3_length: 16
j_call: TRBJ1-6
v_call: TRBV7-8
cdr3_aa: CASSPLIGQGNSPLHF

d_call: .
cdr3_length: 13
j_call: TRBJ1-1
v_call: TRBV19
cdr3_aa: CASSISGLTEAFF

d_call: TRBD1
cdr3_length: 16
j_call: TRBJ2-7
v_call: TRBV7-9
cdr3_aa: CASSPERTGRTYEQYF

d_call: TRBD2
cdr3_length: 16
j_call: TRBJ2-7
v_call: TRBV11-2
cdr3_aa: CASSLGPAGAVYEQYF

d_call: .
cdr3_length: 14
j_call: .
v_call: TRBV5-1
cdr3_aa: CASTLGGPPYEQYF

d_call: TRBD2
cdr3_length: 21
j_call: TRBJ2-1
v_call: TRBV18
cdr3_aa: CASSPPLTSGRSLSSYNEQFF

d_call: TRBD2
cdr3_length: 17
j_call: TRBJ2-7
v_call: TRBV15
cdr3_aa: CATSREPGLAVSYEQYF

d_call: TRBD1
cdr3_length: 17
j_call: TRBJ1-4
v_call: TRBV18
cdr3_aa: CASSPEGQVSTNEKLFF

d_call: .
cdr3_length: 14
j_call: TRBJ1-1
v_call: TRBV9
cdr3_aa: CASSMEWGGTEAFF

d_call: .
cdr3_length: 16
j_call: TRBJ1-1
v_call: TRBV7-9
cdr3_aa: CASSLVGLQWDTEAFF

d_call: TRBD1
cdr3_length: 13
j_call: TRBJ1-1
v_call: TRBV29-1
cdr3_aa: CSVGDRGGAEAFF

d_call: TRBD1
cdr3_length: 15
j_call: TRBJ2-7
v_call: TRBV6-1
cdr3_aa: CASSSIGTGQNEQYF

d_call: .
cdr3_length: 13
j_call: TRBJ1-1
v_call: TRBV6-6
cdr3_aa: CASSADGNTEAFF

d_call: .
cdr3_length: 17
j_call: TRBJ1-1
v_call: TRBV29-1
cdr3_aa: CSVESEHDPLLNTEAFF

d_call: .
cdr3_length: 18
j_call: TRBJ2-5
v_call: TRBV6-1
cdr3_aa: CASSVVEGMGRGQETQYF

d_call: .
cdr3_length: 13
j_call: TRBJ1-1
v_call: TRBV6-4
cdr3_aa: CASSDSGPTRAFF

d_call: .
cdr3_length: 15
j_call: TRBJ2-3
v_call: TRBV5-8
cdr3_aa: CASREGQTSTDTQYF

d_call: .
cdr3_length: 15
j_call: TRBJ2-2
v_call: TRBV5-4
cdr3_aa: CASSLGAGPTGELFF

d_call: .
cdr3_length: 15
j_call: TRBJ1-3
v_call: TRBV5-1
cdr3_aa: CASSLGSTSGNTIYF

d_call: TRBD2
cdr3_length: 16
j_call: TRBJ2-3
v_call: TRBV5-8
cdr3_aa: CASSLASSGGTDTQYF

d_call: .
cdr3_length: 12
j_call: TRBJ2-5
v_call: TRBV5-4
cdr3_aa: CASSLVGETQYF

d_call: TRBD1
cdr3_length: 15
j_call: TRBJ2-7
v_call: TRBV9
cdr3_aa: CASSVAGTGDYEQYF

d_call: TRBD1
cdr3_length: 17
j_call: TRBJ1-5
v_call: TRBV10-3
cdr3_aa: CAISEPGTGGPNQPQHF

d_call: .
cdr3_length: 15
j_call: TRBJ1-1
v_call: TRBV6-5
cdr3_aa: CASSYLGRARTEAFF

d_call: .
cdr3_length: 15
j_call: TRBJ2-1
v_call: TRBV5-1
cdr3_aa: CASSSGLSSYNEQFF

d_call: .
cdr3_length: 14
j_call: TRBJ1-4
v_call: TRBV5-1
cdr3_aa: CASSSSRGSQKLFF

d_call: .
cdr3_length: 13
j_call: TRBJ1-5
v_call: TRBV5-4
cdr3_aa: CASRLAGSQPQHF

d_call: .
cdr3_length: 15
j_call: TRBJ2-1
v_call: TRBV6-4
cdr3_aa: CASSVDGGSYNEQFF

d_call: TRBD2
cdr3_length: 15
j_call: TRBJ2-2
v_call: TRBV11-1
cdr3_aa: CASSLDLAGPGELFF

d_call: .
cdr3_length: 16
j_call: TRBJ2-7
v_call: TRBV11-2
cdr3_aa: CASSLGWRRGSYEQYF

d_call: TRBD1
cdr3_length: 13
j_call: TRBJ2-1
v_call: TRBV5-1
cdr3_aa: CASSPTGYNEQFF

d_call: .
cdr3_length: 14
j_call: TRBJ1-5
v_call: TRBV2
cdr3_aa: CASTKGLGDQPQHF

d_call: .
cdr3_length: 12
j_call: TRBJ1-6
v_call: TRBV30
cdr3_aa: CATGGRGSPLHF